This TCR beta chain derives from a study of blood T cells in healthy people across ages. General study findings and limits: Among long-lived donors, naive CD4+ cells were more numerous and diversity higher than in aged donors. Significant beta diversity loss was already apparent by age around 40, declining roughly linearly.

V dropped 11 bases and J dropped 3; count of bases not matched to a gene: 9. The CDR3 runs to 14 residues. The V gene's germline CDR1 is MNHNY and CDR2 SVGAGI (reference sequence). Caucasian individuals from Russia who were healthy and aged about 6 to 90 acted as donors. Through a sample-barcoded 5' primer and a J-beta primer mix, a second PCR was run for roughly 6 to 11 cycles. TCRdb called the 5' RACE reads again in MiXCR, with one record for every CDR3 protein. Of hundreds of thousands of distinct CDR3 sequences in the sample, roughly 49% are singletons; the top ten hold 30% to 40%. A word on this clonotype: What it binds is not known.

The chain joins TRBV6-6 to TRBJ2-1, with 8 bases fitting TRBD2. The clonotype originates from an older woman in good health. Sequencing was performed on blood. CDR3 protein: CASNPGTSYNEQFF. In DNA, the CDR3 is TGTGCCTCCAACCCGGGGACTAGCTACAATGAGCAGTTCTTC.